This T cell receptor beta chain was sequenced for a study of OX40 agonist ivuxolimab in advanced cancers. Turning to the overall study: Ivuxolimab was an agonistic, fully human IgG2 monoclonal antibody directed against OX40 (CD134), a costimulatory receptor. Intravenous ivuxolimab was administered to patients every 2 weeks at six dose levels: 0.01, 0.1, 0.3, 1.5, 3 and 10 mg/kg. Of the approximately 50 dose-escalation patients, hepatocellular carcinoma was present in approximately 20, melanoma in around 15, renal cell carcinoma in 9 and head and neck cancer in 9. A male proportion of roughly 80% and a mean age of 60 years, ranging from roughly 20 to 80, were recorded for the dose-escalation cohort. Prior anti-PD-1, anti-PD-L1 or anti-CTLA-4 therapy was permitted, and about two fifths of dose-escalation patients had received checkpoint inhibitors. Three dose-escalation patients achieved partial responses, one with hepatocellular carcinoma and two with cutaneous melanoma. Peripheral TCRbeta sequencing aimed to test whether ivuxolimab altered TCR sequence diversity and caused clonal T-cell expansion. The paper reports the monotherapy dose-escalation portion (N of about 50 patients) of the phase I ivuxolimab trial. Broad study findings and their caveats: On average, CD8+ T cells showed more expanded clones than CD4+ T cells after ivuxolimab. At doses of 0.1 to 3.0 mg/kg, clonal expansion of both CD4+ and CD8+ T cells in blood was seen between baseline and week 6. Partial responders in the 0.1-3.0 mg/kg groups had among the lowest normalized peripheral clonal expansion, especially among CD8+ T cells. The antigen specificity of the clonally expanded peripheral T cells was not determined. Low levels of normalized T-cell clonal expansion were also seen in some patients who did not respond.

The trial excluded patients who had a history of autoimmune disease or who were on systemic immunosuppression. Peripheral blood for TCR sequencing was collected from all dose cohorts at baseline, on cycle 4 day 1, and on cycle 7 day 1. Samples came from an open-label, multicenter, first-in-human phase I dose-escalation trial of ivuxolimab. The trial enrolled adults with locally advanced or metastatic head and neck squamous cell, hepatocellular, melanoma or renal cell carcinoma. Before TCR sequencing, CD4+ T cells and CD8+ T cells were sorted from peripheral blood as separate populations. Notes on this clone: Its antigen is unknown. Base qualities are not recorded, but no much larger clone differs from it by a single base.

For sequencing of the TCRbeta CDR3 region, genomic DNA was extracted from the sorted cells. The immunoSEQ Assay was used to sequence the TCRbeta CDR3 regions. The immuneACCESS repertoire file appears here via TCRdb, limited to in-frame rearrangements. These files lack a portion of the clones; in checked studies, under half of the deficit traces to unresolved V genes, and the cause of the others is not known. This sample comprises roughly 79,000 clones, 91% of them detected only once. The ten top clones hold approximately 1.5% of the sample. CDR1 LNHDA and CDR2 SQIVND are derived from the germline V gene (reference sequence). The junction shows trimming of 9 bases on V and 2 bases on J, plus 14 bases between the germline ends. There are 14 amino acids in the CDR3, from cysteine to phenylalanine inclusive. Only CDR3 DNA is held: 42 bases, read in frame from base 1.

The sample consisted of CD4+ or CD8+ T cells sorted from blood, taken in a trial of the OX40 agonist ivuxolimab. The sequence was obtained from an adult with an advanced solid tumor such as melanoma, head and neck, liver or kidney cancer. The sequence is built from TRBV19 and TRBJ1-5, with the D gene not clear enough to name. The CDR3 region reads CASQVGSGNQPQHF. The DNA is as follows: TGTGCCAGCCAGGTGGGTAGTGGCAATCAGCCCCAGCATTTT.